This T cell receptor (beta chain) was identified in a study of STAT5B mutations in CD4+ large granular lymphocyte leukemia. Overall study results and limits: Patient CD4-sorted repertoires stayed more clonal than healthy ones after leukemic-clone removal. Without HLA matching, higher CD4+ than CD8+ T-LGLL clonality could reflect small sample size. Main leukemic clonotypes were patient-specific, but approximately 27% appeared at low frequency elsewhere.

This CDR3 has 15 residues. The trim removed 2 bases at V and 2 bases at J, leaving 6 bases unmatched. Germline CDR1 is SEHNR and CDR2 is FQNEAQ (reference sequence). Source study methods: Productive clonotypes were detectable down to 2.59 x 10-5 frequency. Profiling relied on immunoSEQ multiplex PCR, and the TCRdb table lists in-frame clones only, not all of them. Clone size and the V and J calls come from that table; the DNA yielded D and trimming. This sample has fewer than 40,000 clones, with around 76% found just once. Comments on this clone: Its target is unknown.

The V and J genes are TRBV7-9 and TRBJ2-7, with 7 positions matching TRBD2. This clonotype was sampled from a human donor in good health. The sequenced sample consisted of CD4+ T cells from blood buffy coats. CDR3 nucleotide sequence: TGTGCCAGCAGCTTAACTTTAGCGGGCACCTACGAGCAGTACTTC. Its translation is CASSLTLAGTYEQYF.